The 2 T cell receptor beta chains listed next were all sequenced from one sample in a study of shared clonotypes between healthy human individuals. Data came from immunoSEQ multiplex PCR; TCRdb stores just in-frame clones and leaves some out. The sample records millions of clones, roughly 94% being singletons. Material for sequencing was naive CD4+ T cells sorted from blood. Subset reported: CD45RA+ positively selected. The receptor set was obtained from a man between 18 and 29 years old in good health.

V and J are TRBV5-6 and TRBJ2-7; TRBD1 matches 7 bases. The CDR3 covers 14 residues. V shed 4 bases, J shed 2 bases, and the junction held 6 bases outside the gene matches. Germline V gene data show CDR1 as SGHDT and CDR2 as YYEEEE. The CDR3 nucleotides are TGTGCCAGCAGCAGGGGACAGCCACCCTACGAGCAGTACTTC. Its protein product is CASSRGQPPYEQYF.

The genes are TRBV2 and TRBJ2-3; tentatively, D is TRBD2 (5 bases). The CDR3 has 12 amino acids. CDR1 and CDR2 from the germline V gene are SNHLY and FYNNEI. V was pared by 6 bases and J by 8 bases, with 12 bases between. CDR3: CASRPLAGTQYF. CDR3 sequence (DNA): TGTGCCAGCAGACCCTTGGCGGGTACGCAGTATTTT.